The rows below give T cell receptor beta chains drawn from one sample of a study of Ad26.COV2.S vaccination and SARS-CoV-2 variants. Data came from immunoSEQ multiplex PCR; TCRdb stores just in-frame clones and leaves some out. The sample gives approximately 300,000 clones, around 83% of which show up once; 1.5% to 2% is in the top ten. The source material was peripheral blood, sampled in a trial of Ad26.COV2.S vaccine versus placebo. Source of these receptors: a person aged 18-60 years who received the Ad26.COV2.S COVID-19 vaccine or a placebo. Each CDR3 is given with its conserved first and last residue. Each record gives: V gene, clone size, D gene, J gene, CDR3 protein, CDR3 DNA. D genes are given only for firm matches. Size values are once, few and many counts, or a class for expanded clones, and some rows have none.

V gene: TRBV6-5; clone size: -; D gene: TRBD1; J gene: TRBJ1-5; CDR3 protein: CASSKQGAGQPQHF; CDR3 DNA: TGTGCCAGCAGTAAACAGGGGGCAGGTCAGCCCCAGCATTTT
V gene: TRBV3-1/TRBV3-2; clone size: -; D gene: -; J gene: TRBJ2-7; CDR3 protein: CASSHQVQALGEQYF; CDR3 DNA: TGTGCCAGCAGCCACCAAGTCCAGGCACTGGGAGAGCAGTACTTC
V gene: TRBV6-5; clone size: -; D gene: -; J gene: TRBJ2-1; CDR3 protein: CASRGRPSYNEQFF; CDR3 DNA: TGTGCCAGCAGAGGACGTCCCTCCTACAATGAGCAGTTCTTC
V gene: TRBV7-8; clone size: -; D gene: TRBD1; J gene: TRBJ1-2; CDR3 protein: CASSRGTGDYGYTF; CDR3 DNA: TGTGCCAGCAGCCGCGGGACAGGGGACTATGGCTACACCTTC
V gene: TRBV7-2; clone size: -; D gene: -; J gene: TRBJ1-5; CDR3 protein: CASSLQEGNQPQHF; CDR3 DNA: TGTGCCAGCAGCTTACAGGAGGGGAATCAGCCCCAGCATTTT
V gene: TRBV2; clone size: -; D gene: -; J gene: TRBJ1-2; CDR3 protein: CASRRNDYGYTF; CDR3 DNA: TGTGCCAGCAGGCGAAATGACTATGGCTACACCTTC
V gene: TRBV19; clone size: few; D gene: -; J gene: TRBJ1-1; CDR3 protein: CASKRNVGGSLNTEAFF; CDR3 DNA: TGTGCCAGTAAGCGGAATGTTGGCGGAAGCCTGAACACTGAAGCTTTCTTT
V gene: TRBV12-5; clone size: -; D gene: TRBD1; J gene: TRBJ1-1; CDR3 protein: CASGLVRGDREWGTEAFF; CDR3 DNA: TGTGCTAGTGGTTTGGTACGGGGGGACAGGGAATGGGGCACTGAAGCTTTCTTT
V gene: TRBV10-3; clone size: -; D gene: -; J gene: TRBJ1-2; CDR3 protein: CAISHLASYGYTF; CDR3 DNA: TGTGCCATATCTCACTTGGCTAGCTATGGCTACACCTTC
V gene: TRBV5-6; clone size: -; D gene: -; J gene: TRBJ1-1; CDR3 protein: CASSRDGGNQGTEAFF; CDR3 DNA: TGTGCCAGCAGTAGGGACGGCGGGAACCAGGGCACTGAAGCTTTCTTT